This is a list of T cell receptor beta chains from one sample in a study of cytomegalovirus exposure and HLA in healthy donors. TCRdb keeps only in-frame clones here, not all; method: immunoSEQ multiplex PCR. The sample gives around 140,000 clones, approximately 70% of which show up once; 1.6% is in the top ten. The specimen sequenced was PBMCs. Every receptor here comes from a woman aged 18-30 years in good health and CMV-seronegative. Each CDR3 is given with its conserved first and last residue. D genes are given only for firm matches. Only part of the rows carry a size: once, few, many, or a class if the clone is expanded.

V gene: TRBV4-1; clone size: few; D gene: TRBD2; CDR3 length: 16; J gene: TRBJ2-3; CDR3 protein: CASSQAGLAFRDTQYF; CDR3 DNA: TGCGCCAGCAGCCAAGCGGGACTAGCCTTTCGAGATACGCAGTATTTT
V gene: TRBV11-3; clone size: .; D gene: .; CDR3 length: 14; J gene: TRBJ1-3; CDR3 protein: CASSPQIRTDTIYF; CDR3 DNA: TGTGCCAGCAGCCCCCAAATTAGGACTGACACCATATATTTT
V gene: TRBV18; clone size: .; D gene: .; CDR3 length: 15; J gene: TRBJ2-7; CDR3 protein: CASSPPSGGNYEQYF; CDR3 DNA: TGTGCCAGCTCACCACCGAGCGGTGGGAACTACGAGCAGTACTTC
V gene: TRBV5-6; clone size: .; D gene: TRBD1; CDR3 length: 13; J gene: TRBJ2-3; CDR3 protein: CASSLQGPDTQYF; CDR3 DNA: TGTGCCAGCAGCCTACAGGGGCCCGATACGCAGTATTTT
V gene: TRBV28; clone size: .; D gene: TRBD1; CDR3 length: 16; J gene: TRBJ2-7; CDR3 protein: CASSFLRDRGTYEQYF; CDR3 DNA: TGTGCCAGCAGTTTCCTCCGGGACAGGGGTACCTACGAGCAGTACTTC
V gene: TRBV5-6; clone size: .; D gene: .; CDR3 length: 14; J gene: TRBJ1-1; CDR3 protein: CASSLGRYGTEAFF; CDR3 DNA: TGTGCCAGCAGCTTGGGCAGGTATGGAACTGAAGCTTTCTTT
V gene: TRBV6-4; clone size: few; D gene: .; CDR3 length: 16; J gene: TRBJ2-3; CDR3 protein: CASSAVPSEGTDTQYF; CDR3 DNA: TGTGCCAGCAGTGCCGTCCCTAGCGAGGGCACAGATACGCAGTATTTT
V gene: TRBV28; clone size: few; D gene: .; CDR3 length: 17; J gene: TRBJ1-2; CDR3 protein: CASSFLGGKSTAYGYTF; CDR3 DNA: TGTGCCAGCAGTTTCTTGGGAGGGAAATCGACAGCCTATGGCTACACCTTC
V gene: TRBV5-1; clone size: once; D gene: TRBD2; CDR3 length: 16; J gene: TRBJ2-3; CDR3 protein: CASSLNLAGGTDTQYF; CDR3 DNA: TGCGCCAGCAGCTTGAATTTGGCGGGGGGCACAGATACGCAGTATTTT
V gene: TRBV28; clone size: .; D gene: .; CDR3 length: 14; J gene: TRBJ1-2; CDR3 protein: CASSSHDRSYGYTF; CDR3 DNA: TGTGCCAGCAGTTCCCACGACAGATCCTATGGCTACACCTTC
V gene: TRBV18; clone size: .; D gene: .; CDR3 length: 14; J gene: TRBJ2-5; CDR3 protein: CASSPRGVQETQYF; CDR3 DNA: TGTGCCAGCTCACCAAGGGGCGTCCAAGAGACCCAGTACTTC
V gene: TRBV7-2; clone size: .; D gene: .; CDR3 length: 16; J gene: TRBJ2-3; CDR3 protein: CASSSGTAKFTDTQYF; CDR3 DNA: TGTGCCAGCAGCTCCGGGACTGCCAAGTTCACAGATACGCAGTATTTT
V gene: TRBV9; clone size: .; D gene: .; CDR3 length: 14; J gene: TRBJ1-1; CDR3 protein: CASSASGANTEAFF; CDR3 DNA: TGTGCCAGCAGCGCCTCAGGGGCGAACACTGAAGCTTTCTTT
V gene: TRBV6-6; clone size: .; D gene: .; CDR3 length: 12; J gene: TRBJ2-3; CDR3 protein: CAGAQDTDTQYF; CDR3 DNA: TGTGCCGGCGCGCAGGACACAGATACGCAGTATTTT
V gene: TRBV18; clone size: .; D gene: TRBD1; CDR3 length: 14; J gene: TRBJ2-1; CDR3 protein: CASSPGQGYNEQFF; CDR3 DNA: TGTGCCAGCTCACCGGGACAGGGTTACAATGAGCAGTTCTTC
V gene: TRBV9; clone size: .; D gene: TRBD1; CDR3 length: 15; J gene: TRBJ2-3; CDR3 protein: CASSLDRGRTDTQYF; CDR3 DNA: TGTGCCAGCAGCCTTGACAGGGGACGCACAGATACGCAGTATTTT
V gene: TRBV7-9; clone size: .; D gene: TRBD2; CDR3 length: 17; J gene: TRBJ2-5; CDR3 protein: CASSPRASGKSQETQYF; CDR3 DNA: TGTGCCAGCAGCCCCCGGGCTAGCGGGAAGTCCCAAGAGACCCAGTACTTC
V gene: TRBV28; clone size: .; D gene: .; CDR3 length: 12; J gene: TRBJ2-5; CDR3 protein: CASKEGSETQYF; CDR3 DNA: TGTGCCAGCAAGGAAGGGAGTGAGACCCAGTACTTC
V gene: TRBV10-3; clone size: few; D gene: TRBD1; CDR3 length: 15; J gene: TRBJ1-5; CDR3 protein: CATQAQGESNQPQHF; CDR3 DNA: TGTGCCACCCAGGCCCAGGGGGAGAGCAATCAGCCCCAGCATTTT
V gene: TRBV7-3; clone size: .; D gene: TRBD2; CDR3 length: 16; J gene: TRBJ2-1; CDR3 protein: CASSSPGLAGRGEQFF; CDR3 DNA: TGTGCCAGCAGCTCTCCGGGACTAGCGGGGCGTGGGGAGCAGTTCTTC
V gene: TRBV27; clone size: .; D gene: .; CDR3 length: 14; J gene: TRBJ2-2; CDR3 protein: CASSDFGGSGELFF; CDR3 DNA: TGTGCCAGCAGTGACTTCGGGGGTAGCGGGGAGCTGTTTTTT
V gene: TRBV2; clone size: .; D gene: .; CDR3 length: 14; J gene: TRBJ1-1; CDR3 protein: CASSGARRPYEAFF; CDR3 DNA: TGTGCCAGCAGTGGGGCTCGCAGGCCATATGAAGCTTTCTTT
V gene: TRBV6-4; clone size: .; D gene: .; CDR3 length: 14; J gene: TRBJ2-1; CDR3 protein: CASSAGGTYNEQFF; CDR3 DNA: TGTGCCAGCAGTGCCGGCGGGACCTACAATGAGCAGTTCTTC
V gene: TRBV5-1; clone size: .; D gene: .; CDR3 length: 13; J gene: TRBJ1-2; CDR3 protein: CASSFGQRDGYTF; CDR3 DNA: TGCGCCAGCAGCTTTGGACAGAGAGATGGCTACACCTTC
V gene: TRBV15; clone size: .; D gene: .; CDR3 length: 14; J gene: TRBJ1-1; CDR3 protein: CATSRGAGETEAFF; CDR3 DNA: TGTGCCACCAGCAGAGGGGCAGGGGAGACTGAAGCTTTCTTT
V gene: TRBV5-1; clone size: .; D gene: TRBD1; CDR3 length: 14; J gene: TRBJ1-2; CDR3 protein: CASSQKQGVNGYTF; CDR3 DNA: TGCGCCAGCAGCCAGAAACAGGGGGTAAATGGCTACACCTTC
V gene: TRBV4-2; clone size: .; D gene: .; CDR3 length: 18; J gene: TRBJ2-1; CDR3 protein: CASSQPPPGKLRHNEQFF; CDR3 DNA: TGTGCCAGCAGCCAACCCCCGCCGGGGAAATTACGGCACAATGAGCAGTTCTTC
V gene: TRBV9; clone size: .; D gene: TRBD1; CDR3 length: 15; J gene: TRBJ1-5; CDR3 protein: CASSATGSGNQPQHF; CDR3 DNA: TGTGCCAGCAGCGCGACAGGGTCGGGCAATCAGCCCCAGCATTTT
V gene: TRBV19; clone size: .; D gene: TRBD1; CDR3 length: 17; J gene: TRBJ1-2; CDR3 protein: CASSTLPTGGQNYGYTF; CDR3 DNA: TGTGCCAGTAGCACTTTGCCGACAGGGGGTCAGAACTATGGCTACACCTTC
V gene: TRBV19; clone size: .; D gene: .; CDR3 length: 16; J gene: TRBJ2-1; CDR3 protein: CASSIDGRTPYNEQFF; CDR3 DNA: TGTGCCAGTAGTATAGACGGGAGAACTCCCTACAATGAGCAGTTCTTC
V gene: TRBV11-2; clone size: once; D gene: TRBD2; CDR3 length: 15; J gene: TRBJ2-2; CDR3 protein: CASSVVAGSTGELFF; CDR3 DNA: TGTGCCAGTTCAGTGGTAGCGGGTAGTACCGGGGAGCTGTTTTTT
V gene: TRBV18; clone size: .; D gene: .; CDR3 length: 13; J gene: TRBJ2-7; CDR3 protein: CASSQGGSYEQYF; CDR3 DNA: TGTGCCAGCTCCCAGGGGGGCTCCTACGAGCAGTACTTC
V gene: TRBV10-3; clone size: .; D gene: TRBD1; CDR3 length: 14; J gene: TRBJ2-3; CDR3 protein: CAISPGQVVDTQYF; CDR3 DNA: TGTGCCATCAGCCCGGGACAGGTGGTTGATACGCAGTATTTT
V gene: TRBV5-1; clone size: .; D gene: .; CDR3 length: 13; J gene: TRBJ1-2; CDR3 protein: CASSTGNQYGYTF; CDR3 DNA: TGCGCCAGCAGCACAGGGAATCAGTATGGCTACACCTTC
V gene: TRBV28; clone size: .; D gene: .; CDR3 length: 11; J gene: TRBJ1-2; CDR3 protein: CATRGLYGYTF; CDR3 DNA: TGTGCCACAAGGGGCCTCTATGGCTACACCTTC
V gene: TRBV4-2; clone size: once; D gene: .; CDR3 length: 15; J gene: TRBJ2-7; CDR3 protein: CASSPGTQSSYEQYF; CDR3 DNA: TGTGCCAGCAGCCCCGGGACTCAGAGCTCCTACGAGCAGTACTTC
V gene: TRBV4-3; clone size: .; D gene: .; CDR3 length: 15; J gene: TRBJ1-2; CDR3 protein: CASSQEFREDYGYTF; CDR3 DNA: TGCGCCAGCAGCCAAGAATTTCGGGAGGACTATGGCTACACCTTC
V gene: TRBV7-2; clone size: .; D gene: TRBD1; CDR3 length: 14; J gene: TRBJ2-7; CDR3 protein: CASSPEDRGHEQYF; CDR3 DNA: TGTGCCAGCAGCCCGGAAGACAGGGGTCACGAGCAGTACTTC
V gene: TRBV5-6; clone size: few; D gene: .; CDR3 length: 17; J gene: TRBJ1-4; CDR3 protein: CASSKVVGTGSGEKLFF; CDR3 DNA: TGTGCCAGCAGCAAAGTGGTGGGAACGGGGTCTGGAGAAAAACTGTTTTTT
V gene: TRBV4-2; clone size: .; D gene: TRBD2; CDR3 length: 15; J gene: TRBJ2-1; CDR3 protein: CASSQGSSGADEQFF; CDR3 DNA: TGTGCCAGCAGCCAGGGATCTAGCGGGGCGGATGAGCAGTTCTTC
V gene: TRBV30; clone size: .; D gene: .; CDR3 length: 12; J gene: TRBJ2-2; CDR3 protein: CAWNPVTGELFF; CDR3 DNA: TGTGCCTGGAATCCCGTCACCGGGGAGCTGTTTTTT
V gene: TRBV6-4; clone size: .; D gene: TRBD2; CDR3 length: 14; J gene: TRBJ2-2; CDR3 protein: CASSDSAGGGELFF; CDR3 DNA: TGTGCCAGCAGTGACTCGGCGGGGGGCGGGGAGCTGTTTTTT
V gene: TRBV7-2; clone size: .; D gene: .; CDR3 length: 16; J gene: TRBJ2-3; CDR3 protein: CASSDRLEAGTDTQYF; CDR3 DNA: TGTGCCAGCAGCGACCGACTAGAGGCGGGCACAGATACGCAGTATTTT
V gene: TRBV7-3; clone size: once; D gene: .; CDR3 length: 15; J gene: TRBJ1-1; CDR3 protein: CASSSGTGSDTEAFF; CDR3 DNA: TGTGCCAGCAGCTCCGGGACCGGGAGTGACACTGAAGCTTTCTTT
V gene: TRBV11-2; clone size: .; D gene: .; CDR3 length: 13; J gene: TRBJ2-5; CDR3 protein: CASSLDQVETQYF; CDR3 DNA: TGTGCCAGCAGCTTAGATCAGGTCGAGACCCAGTACTTC
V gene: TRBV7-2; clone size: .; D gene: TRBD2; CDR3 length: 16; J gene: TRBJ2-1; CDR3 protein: CASRSPSGESYNEQFF; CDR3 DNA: TGTGCCAGCAGAAGTCCTAGCGGGGAGTCCTACAATGAGCAGTTCTTC
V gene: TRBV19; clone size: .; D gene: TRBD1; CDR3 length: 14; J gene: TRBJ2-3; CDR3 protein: CASTPWDRGDTQYF; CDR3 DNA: TGTGCCAGTACCCCTTGGGACAGGGGAGATACGCAGTATTTT
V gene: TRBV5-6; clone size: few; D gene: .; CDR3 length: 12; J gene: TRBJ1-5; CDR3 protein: CASSLGDQPQHF; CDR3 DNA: TGTGCCAGCAGCCTCGGAGATCAGCCCCAGCATTTT
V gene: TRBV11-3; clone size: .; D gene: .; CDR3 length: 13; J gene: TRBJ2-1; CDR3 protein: CASSFGRGNEQFF; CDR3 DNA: TGTGCCAGCAGCTTCGGCAGGGGAAATGAGCAGTTCTTC
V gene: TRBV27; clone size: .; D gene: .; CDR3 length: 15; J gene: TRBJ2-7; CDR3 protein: CASSSPPGTSYEQYF; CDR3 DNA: TGTGCCAGCAGCTCCCCCCCCGGGACATCCTACGAGCAGTACTTC
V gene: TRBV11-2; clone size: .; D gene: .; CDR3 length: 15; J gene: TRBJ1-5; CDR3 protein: CASSLDGASNQPQHF; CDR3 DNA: TGTGCCAGCAGCTTAGATGGGGCTAGCAATCAGCCCCAGCATTTT
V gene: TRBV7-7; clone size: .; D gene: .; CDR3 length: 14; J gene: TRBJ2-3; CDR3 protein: CASSLGQGKDTQYF; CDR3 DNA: TGTGCTAGCAGCTTGGGTCAGGGGAAAGATACGCAGTATTTT
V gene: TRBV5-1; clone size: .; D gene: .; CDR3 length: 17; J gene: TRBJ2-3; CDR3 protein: CASSSLGVNRGTDTQYF; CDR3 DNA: TGCGCCAGCAGCTCCCTCGGGGTCAATCGGGGCACAGATACGCAGTATTTT
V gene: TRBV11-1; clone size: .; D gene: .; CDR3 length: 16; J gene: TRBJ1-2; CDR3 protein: CASSPRRVSGSYGYTF; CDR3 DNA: TGTGCCAGCAGCCCTCGGCGGGTCTCGGGAAGCTATGGCTACACCTTC
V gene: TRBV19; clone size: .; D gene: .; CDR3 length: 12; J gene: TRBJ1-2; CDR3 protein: CASTGVPYGYTF; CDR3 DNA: TGTGCCAGTACAGGCGTGCCCTATGGCTACACCTTC
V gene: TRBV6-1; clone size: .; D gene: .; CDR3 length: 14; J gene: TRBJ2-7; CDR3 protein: CASSFSGESYEQYF; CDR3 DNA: TGTGCCAGCAGTTTTAGCGGCGAATCCTACGAGCAGTACTTC
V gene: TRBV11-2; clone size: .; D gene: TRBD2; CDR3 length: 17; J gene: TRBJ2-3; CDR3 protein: CASSLLAGLAETDTQYF; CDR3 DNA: TGTGCCAGCAGCCTACTCGCGGGACTAGCGGAAACAGATACGCAGTATTTT
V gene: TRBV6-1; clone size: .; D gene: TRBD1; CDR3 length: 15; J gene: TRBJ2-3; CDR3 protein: CASSPRQGSPDTQYF; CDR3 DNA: TGTGCCAGCAGCCCTAGACAGGGGAGCCCAGATACGCAGTATTTT
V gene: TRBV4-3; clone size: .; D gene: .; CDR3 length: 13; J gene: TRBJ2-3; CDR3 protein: CASSLLGTDTQYF; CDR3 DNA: TGCGCCAGCAGCCTACTTGGCACAGATACGCAGTATTTT
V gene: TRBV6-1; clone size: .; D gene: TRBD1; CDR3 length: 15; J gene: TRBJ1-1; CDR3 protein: CASSEGRGRATEAFF; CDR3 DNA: TGTGCCAGCAGTGAAGGGAGGGGGCGCGCCACTGAAGCTTTCTTT